These T cell receptor beta chains were read from a single sample in a study of cytomegalovirus exposure and HLA in healthy donors. The data were produced by immunoSEQ multiplex PCR, yet TCRdb's version contains in-frame clones alone and is incomplete. This sample has under 250,000 clones; roughly 85% occur once, and the top ten carry 2.3%. The sample consisted of PBMCs. The receptors stem from a woman in her forties or fifties in good health and CMV-seronegative. CDR3s include the opening cysteine and the closing phenylalanine or tryptophan. A row's size may be missing; if present it is once, few, many or a size class.

>TRBJ2-5|TRBV18|NA
CASSVAETQYF
>TRBJ2-7|TRBV5-4|NA
CASSLMAGGLAYEQYF
>TRBJ2-7|TRBV7-2|NA
CASSSDGGAYEQYF
>TRBJ2-7|TRBV6-5|NA
CASSYSLTGTYEQYF
>TRBJ1-1|TRBV28|NA
CASSYGLIEAFF
>TRBJ2-1|TRBV27|NA
CASSSTANGYNEQFF
>TRBJ2-1|TRBV28|NA
CASSEATGIDEQFF
>TRBJ2-7|TRBV5-6|NA
CASSLADEGPYEQYF
>TRBJ2-3|TRBV28|NA
CASSSGTSVDTQYF
>TRBJ2-7|TRBV28|NA
CASIGSGGPRYEQYF
>TRBJ2-3|TRBV5-4|few
CASSGRQEADTQYF
>TRBJ2-7|TRBV5-4|NA
CASSGGVTPYEQYF
>TRBJ2-7|TRBV30|NA
CAWSAGVSYEQYF
>TRBJ2-1|TRBV11-3|NA
CASSELAGEGEQFF
>TRBJ1-2|TRBV7-8|NA
CASSLDSGSAYGYTF
>TRBJ1-2|TRBV4-1|NA
CASSQEEDYGYTF
>TRBJ2-1|TRBV28|once
CASSSSGRAPYNEQFF
>TRBJ2-1|TRBV28|NA
CASSLTLGLAQQFF
>TRBJ1-5|TRBV6-1|NA
CASSEARGKAQHF
>TRBJ2-5|TRBV20-1|NA
CSALRGETQYF
>TRBJ1-5|TRBV7-8|NA
CASSLGQSNQPQHF
>TRBJ2-3|TRBV2|NA
CASSPGTPRGTDTQYF
>TRBJ1-1|TRBV28|NA
CASTKTGLMNTEAFF
>TRBJ1-3|TRBV7-8|NA
CASSPQAGGSSGYTIYF
>TRBJ1-4|TRBV28|NA
CASSHRQGNEKLFF
>TRBJ1-2|TRBV6-6|NA
CASNPGGDYGYTF
>TRBJ1-4|TRBV6-6|NA
CASMWTGQSNEKLFF
>TRBJ2-1|TRBV11-3|few
CASSLGESEGNEQFF
>TRBJ1-5|TRBV15|NA
CATEGRDPNQPQHF
>TRBJ1-2|TRBV28|NA
CASSSTGPTNYGYTF
>TRBJ2-1|TRBV7-9|NA
CASSLVSWREAAPYNEQFF
>TRBJ2-1|TRBV6-5|NA
CASSYKVRGGSYEQFF
>TRBJ2-3|TRBV7-3|NA
CASSLRTGATTDTQYF
>TRBJ2-1|TRBV21-1|NA
CASIPPSGGGVYNEQFF
>TRBJ2-7|TRBV27|NA
CASKRLAGVGEQYF
>TRBJ2-1|TRBV28|NA
CASWGLAGGHEQFF
>TRBJ2-2|TRBV10-2|NA
CASSERWGPRGTGELFF
>TRBJ2-1|TRBV7-9|NA
CSSSSRRQLNEQFF
>TRBJ2-3|TRBV27|NA
CASSLSVGSTPPDTQYF
>TRBJ2-3|TRBV5-8|NA
CASSLGLSSGSSTDTQYF
>TRBJ2-5|TRBV11-2|NA
CASSFGTGNRETQYF
>TRBJ2-1|TRBV4-2|NA
CASSPAGTGLNEQFF
>TRBJ1-2|TRBV6-5|few
CASSPSGGRSYGYTF
>TRBJ2-1|TRBV19|NA
CASSRLAGALNEQFF
>TRBJ2-1|TRBV27|NA
CASSLSGTSGWDEQFF
>TRBJ2-3|TRBV7-6|NA
CASSRRLAGDLTDTQYF
>TRBJ2-1|TRBV6-5|NA
CASSCRDRGPNDEQFF
>TRBJ2-7|TRBV5-6|NA
CASSLGQGAWEQYF
>TRBJ1-1|TRBV11-2|few
CASSPQGVTNTEAFF
>TRBJ1-1|TRBV27|few
CASSLSGQGGTEAFF
>NA|TRBV11-1|NA
CASSYGQGPYEQYF
>TRBJ1-5|TRBV27|NA
CASRRQGANQPQHF
>NA|TRBV5-1|NA
CASSLEGAGGPYEQYF
>TRBJ2-7|TRBV10-3|NA
CAISPGTSWVPSYEQYF
>TRBJ2-7|TRBV18|NA
CASSPPRGFSYEQYF
>TRBJ2-7|TRBV12-2|NA
CASRLAMEGIGVSYEQYF
>TRBJ1-5|TRBV19|NA
CASSIELGRRNQPQHF
>TRBJ1-3|TRBV7-8|few
CASSSGTGGSSGNTIYF
>TRBJ2-1|TRBV19|NA
CASSDREGNEQFF
>TRBJ2-2|TRBV7-2|NA
CASSLPLVNTGELFF